This TCR beta chain was sequenced in a study of shared clonotypes between healthy human individuals. Study findings and constraints: Sharing of clonotypes among donors was expected to vary with sequencing depth. A limitation of the genetic and exposure-history diversity represented arose from few donors.

Trimming shortened V by 5 bases and J by 4 bases, and 18 bases separated the two germline ends. The CDR3 runs to 15 residues. Germline CDR1 SGHAT, CDR2 FQNNGV. Under the authors' procedure: Quality scores were absent from the junction-only immunoSEQ sequences, so filtering differed. Libraries were prepared by immunoSEQ multiplex PCR; TCRdb keeps only in-frame clonotypes and omits some of them. V and J calls and clone size are as listed in that table; D and trimming were resolved from the DNA. Here the sample spans 2 million to 2.5 million clones, just over 90% being singletons. With respect to this clone: Its antigen is unknown.

Donors were healthy HIV-negative adults without recent acute infections or vaccinations. The sequence came from a man aged 18 to 30 in good health. Some clones in this sample may be carry-over from other donors' samples. The chain combines TRBV11-2 with TRBJ2-7, with a weak D call TRBD1 (6 bases). Input material: naive CD4+ T cells from PBMCs. This sample's subset: CD45RA+ positively selected. In DNA form, the CDR3 reads TGTGCCAGCAGCACCGCGGAACAGGGAATGTACGAGCAGTACTTC. Protein product: CASSTAEQGMYEQYF.